Presented here are 21 T cell receptor beta chains from one specimen sequenced in a study of blood T cells in healthy people across ages. Then a second PCR, running roughly 7 to 11 cycles, was carried out with a sample-barcoded 5' primer and a J-beta primer mix. A single record per CDR3 protein comes from TCRdb applying MiXCR to the 5' RACE reads. The sample has about 720,000 distinct CDR3 sequences, about a fifth seen once. Sample: blood. All receptors come from a man aged 70-80 years in good health.

The rearrangement links TRBV5-4 to TRBJ2-5, with 7 nucleotides matching TRBD2. This CDR3 contains 12 residues. Germline values: CDR1 SGHNT, CDR2 YYREEE (reference sequence). V was clipped by 0 bases and J by 9 bases; unmatched bases: 2. CDR3 bases: TGTGCCAGCAGCTTGGTGGCGGGGGCCCAGTACTTC. It specifies CASSLVAGAQYF.

J is TRBJ1-2 and V is TRBV7-8; the D gene is possibly TRBD1 (6 bases). The CDR3 consists of 13 residues. Germline CDR1 and CDR2: SGHVS and FQNEAQ. V was shortened by 5 bases and J by 4 bases, with 11 bases between the two germline ends. In nucleotides, the CDR3 is TGTGCCAGCAGCGTAGGGGGGCTCTATGGCTACACCTTC. Amino acids: CASSVGGLYGYTF.

This clonotype occurred a few times. This chain joins TRBV7-9 and TRBJ2-2, with 7 bases identical to TRBD2. Unmatched junction bases numbered 6, after V lost 5 bases and J lost 3 bases. Germline CDR1 and CDR2: SEHNR and FQNEAQ (reference sequence). The CDR3 is 15 residues long. DNA for the CDR3: TGTGCCAGCAGCCCGATGGCGGGAGACACCGGGGAGCTGTTTTTT. This sequence encodes CASSPMAGDTGELFF.

The chain combines TRBV3-1 with TRBJ2-5; 11 nucleotides line up with TRBD2. The germline V gene has CDR1 LGHDT and CDR2 YNNKEL (reference sequence). This CDR3 is 18 amino acids long. J gave up 6 bases and V 5 bases, and 17 bases lay outside the gene matches. The CDR3 region is CASSKLTLSGRGVQTQYF. CDR3 sequence (DNA): TGTGCCAGCAGCAAACTGACTCTTAGCGGGAGGGGAGTCCAGACCCAGTACTTC.

The rearrangement links TRBV9 to TRBJ2-3; the D gene is possibly TRBD1 (5 bases). The length of the CDR3 is 15 residues. V was cut by 3 bases and J by 2 bases, with 13 bases left in between. Germline lookup yields CDR1 SGDLS and CDR2 YYNGEE. The CDR3 region is CASSGRTLNTDTQYF. Here the CDR3 DNA reads TGTGCCAGCAGCGGGCGGACATTAAACACAGATACGCAGTATTTT.

As concerns this clonotype: The CDR3 carries no conserved terminal phenylalanine or tryptophan, so it likely arises from a read error. The rearrangement links TRBV27 to TRBJ1-5; TRBD1 agrees at 7 bases. V lost 5 bases, J lost 4 bases, and 11 bases stayed unmatched. CDR3 length: 16 amino acids. The germline gives CDR1 MNHEY, CDR2 SMNVEV (reference sequence). The CDR3 DNA follows: TGTGCCAGCAGTCCCCGACAGGGTTCGAAAAATCAGCCCCAGCATCTT. The encoded protein is CASSPRQGSKNQPQHL.

This clonotype was counted only a few times. The V and J genes are TRBV10-3 and TRBJ2-7; the match to TRBD1 covers 7 bases. V dropped 6 bases and J dropped 2; count of bases not matched to a gene: 4. The CDR3 has 13 residues. The V gene's germline CDR1 is ENHRY and CDR2 SYGVKD. For the CDR3, the DNA is TGTGCCATCAGACGTGGGACAGCCTACGAGCAGTACGTC. It encodes CAIRRGTAYEQYV.

This clonotype occurred many times. This sequence joins TRBV7-2 and TRBJ2-1, with D perhaps matching TRBD1 (6 bases). V was cut by 0 bases and J by 5 bases, with 11 bases left in between. CDR1 is SGHTA, CDR2 FQGNSA, per germline. This CDR3 contains 15 residues. The CDR3 DNA sequence: TGTGCCAGCAGCTTAGCAGGTCAGGGGCACAATGAGCAGTTCTTC. This encodes CASSLAGQGHNEQFF. Full variable domain (missing parts from reference TRBV7-2 and TRBJ2-1): GAGVSQSPSNKVTEKGKDVELRCDPISGHTALYWYRQSLGQGLEFLIYFQGNSAPDKSGLPSDRFSAERTGGSVSTLTIQRTQQEDSAVYLCASSLAGQGHNEQFFGPGTRLTVL.

In its sample, this clonotype was seen many times. The chain uses TRBV12-3 or TRBV12-4 and TRBJ2-5, with TRBD1 identical over 9 bases. Trimming cost V 6 bases and J 5 bases; bases outside gene matches: 4. CDR3 length: 13 amino acids. The CDR3 sequence: CASRRQGEETQYF. CDR3 nucleotides: TGTGCCAGCAGGAGACAGGGGGAGGAGACCCAGTACTTC.

The chain carries TRBV20-1 and TRBJ2-7; 7 bases are shared with TRBD1. Trimming removed 3 bases from V and 5 bases from J; junction bases left unmatched: 10. Germline CDR1 DFQATT, CDR2 SNEGSKA (reference sequence). The CDR3 contains 14 residues. CDR3 in amino acids: CSARLATGLHEQYF. CDR3 nucleotide sequence: TGCAGTGCTAGGCTGGCGACAGGGCTTCACGAGCAGTACTTC.

The chain uses TRBV5-1 and TRBJ2-7; the match to TRBD1 covers 9 bases. Germline CDR1 SGHRS, CDR2 YFSETQ. This CDR3 region has 14 residues. Trimming removed 4 bases from V and 11 bases from J; junction bases left unmatched: 13. CDR3 sequence reads: CASSQYTGGYVEYF. CDR3 DNA: TGCGCCAGCAGCCAATACACAGGGGGCTATGTGGAGTACTTC.

V and J are TRBV9 and TRBJ2-2, with D perhaps matching TRBD1 (5 bases). Germline V CDR1 and CDR2: SGDLS, YYNGEE. V shed 3 bases and J shed 1 base, with 16 bases lying between them. The CDR3 has 17 residues. CDR3 nucleotides: TGTGCCAGCAGCGCCCTTGCCGGACAACTGAACACCGGGGAGCTGTTTTTT. It encodes CASSALAGQLNTGELFF.

As concerns this clonotype: This clone may be a read error of a much larger clone one base away. This chain joins TRBV28 and TRBJ2-5, with D possibly matching TRBD2 (7 bases). V dropped 5 bases and J dropped 11 bases, with 21 bases sitting between them. CDR1 and CDR2 (germline): MDHEN, SYDVKM. The CDR3 spans 14 residues. Here the CDR3 reads CASSQGRGVREQYF. The CDR3 DNA reads as TGTGCCAGCAGTCAAGGGAGGGGGGTGAGAGAGCAGTACTTC.

The V call is TRBV10-3, the J call TRBJ1-6; D gene ambiguous. Looked up from germline, CDR1 is ENHRY and CDR2 is SYGVKD. Deletions cut 0 bases from V and 5 bases from J, with 11 bases between. This CDR3 region has 16 residues. The CDR3 is CAISESSTANNSPLHF. CDR3 DNA: TGTGCCATCAGTGAGTCGAGTACAGCGAATAATTCACCCCTCCACTTT.

This clonotype was seen many times. The rearrangement uses TRBV4-3 and TRBJ2-1; no definite D call. Germline V gene sequence: CDR1 LGHNA, CDR2 YSLEER. V lost 1 base and J lost 1, with 8 bases in between. CDR3 length equals 15 residues. CDR3 nucleotide sequence: TGCGCCAGCAGCCAAGGGCCTGATTCCTACAATGAGCAGTTCTTC. Translating gives CASSQGPDSYNEQFF.

This clonotype was detected a few times. V and J are TRBV6-2 or TRBV6-3 and TRBJ1-1, with no clear D. CDR3 length equals 14 residues. The V and J ends lost 2 bases and 6 bases respectively, with 13 bases between them. Germline V gene sequence: CDR1 MNHEY, CDR2 SVGEGT. The CDR3 DNA reads as TGTGCCAGCAGTTACAGGGCCCAGCCCCCTGAAGCTTTCTTT. This sequence encodes CASSYRAQPPEAFF.

This clonotype was detected a few times. The chain uses TRBV4-2 and TRBJ2-7; TRBD2 matches 7 bases. Losses at the gene ends were 4 bases for V and 2 bases for J; bases not matched to a gene: 14. The CDR3 length is 17 residues. CDR1 LGHNA and CDR2 YNFKEQ come from the germline V gene. The CDR3 coding sequence is TGTGCCAGCAGCCCCCCTCTGACTGGGGGGGACCCCTACGAGCAGTACTTC. Protein: CASSPPLTGGDPYEQYF.

Only a few counts were recorded for this clonotype. The chain couples TRBV5-1 to TRBJ1-5; D uncertain. With 0 bases removed from V and 4 bases from J, the gap between germline ends came to 5 bases. The CDR3 length is 13 residues. CDR1 and CDR2 from the germline V gene are SGHRS and YFSETQ. This CDR3 reads CASSLEANQPQHF. DNA for the CDR3: TGCGCCAGCAGCTTGGAGGCAAATCAGCCCCAGCATTTT.

V and J are TRBV12-3 or TRBV12-4 and TRBJ2-1; 10 nucleotides match TRBD2. The V and J ends lost 5 bases and 0 bases, in that order; junction bases with no gene match: 1. The CDR3 length is 15 residues. The CDR3 DNA reads as TGTGCCAGCAGTGGACTAGCGGTCTCCTACAATGAGCAGTTCTTC. Encoded protein: CASSGLAVSYNEQFF.

This clonotype was seen a handful of times. The CDR3 DNA reads as TGTGCCAGCAGACCTATCTCGGGTGAGCAGTTCTTC. It is translated as CASRPISGEQFF. This chain links TRBV12-3 or TRBV12-4 with TRBJ2-5, with D hard to call. The J call could be wrong; TRBJ2-1 is a better fit for the DNA end. CDR3 size: 12 residues.

This clonotype was detected ten times or more. V is TRBV12-3 or TRBV12-4 and J is TRBJ1-1, with D hard to call. V was pared by 5 bases and J by 2 bases, with 9 bases between. CDR3 length: 13 residues. The CDR3 DNA sequence: TGTGCCAGCAGTAAGACACCAAACACTGAAGCTTTCTTT. Its protein is CASSKTPNTEAFF.